A selection of T cell receptor beta chains follows, all from one sample in a study of blood T cell repertoires in COVID-19. The data were produced by immunoSEQ multiplex PCR, yet TCRdb's version contains in-frame clones alone and is incomplete. The sample yields about 88,000 clones, roughly 84% seen once. Sequencing input: peripheral blood. The receptors here all came from a woman in her 70s with acute or convalescent COVID-19. Each CDR3 is given with its conserved first and last residue. The D gene is left open where the match is weak. A clone size is listed for some rows: how often the clone was seen (once, few, many), or a class if it is expanded.

v_call,d_call,clone_size,j_call,cdr3_aa,cdr3_nt
TRBV15,-,-,TRBJ1-1,CATSRPSSLWAFF,TGTGCCACCAGCAGACCCTCAAGCTTGTGGGCTTTCTTT
TRBV11-3,TRBD2,-,TRBJ2-2,CASKKESGRAGTGELFF,TGTGCCAGCAAGAAGGAAAGCGGGAGGGCCGGCACCGGGGAGCTGTTTTTT
TRBV7-9,-,-,TRBJ2-1,CASSLLSEFTYNEQFF,TGTGCCAGCAGCTTATTGAGCGAATTTACCTACAATGAGCAGTTCTTC
TRBV2,TRBD1,few,TRBJ1-2,CASSGTVSNYGYTF,TGTGCCAGCAGCGGGACAGTTTCTAACTATGGCTACACCTTC
TRBV7-9,-,-,TRBJ2-3,CASSTRQGAGVGTDTQYF,TGTGCCAGCAGCACCCGACAGGGAGCGGGAGTCGGGACAGATACGCAGTATTTT
TRBV28,-,-,TRBJ2-4,CASSLLPGDLNIQYF,TGTGCCAGCAGTTTATTGCCTGGAGACTTAAACATTCAGTACTTC
TRBV6-5,TRBD1,-,TRBJ1-5,CASSYSGTGNQPQHF,TGTGCCAGCAGTTACTCCGGGACAGGGAACCAGCCCCAGCATTTT
TRBV6-5,-,-,TRBJ2-1,CASSTDSYNEQFF,TGTGCCAGCAGTACCGACAGTTACAATGAGCAGTTCTTC
TRBV9,-,once,TRBJ1-4,CASSVAGFEEKLFF,TGTGCCAGCAGCGTAGCAGGGTTCGAAGAAAAACTGTTTTTT
TRBV28,TRBD1,-,TRBJ2-1,CASSKDRGSSNEQFF,TGTGCCAGCAGCAAGGACAGGGGAAGCAGCAATGAGCAGTTCTTC
TRBV9,-,-,TRBJ1-1,CASSVEGGTEAFF,TGTGCCAGCAGCGTTGAAGGCGGTACTGAAGCTTTCTTT
TRBV6-4,-,-,TRBJ2-3,CASSPELGPDTQYF,TGTGCCAGCAGTCCGGAACTAGGGCCAGATACGCAGTATTTT
TRBV27,TRBD1,few,TRBJ1-5,CASSPYGTGQLRQPQHF,TGTGCCAGCAGTCCCTACGGGACAGGGCAACTTCGCCAGCCCCAGCATTTT
TRBV28,-,-,TRBJ2-1,CASSSREQFF,TGTGCCAGCAGCTCGAGGGAGCAGTTCTTC
TRBV7-9,-,few,TRBJ2-4,CASSSPEGAKNIQYF,TGTGCCAGCAGCTCCCCTGAGGGAGCCAAAAACATTCAGTACTTC
TRBV6-5,TRBD1,-,TRBJ1-5,CASSYWGAGGQPQHF,TGTGCCAGCAGTTACTGGGGGGCAGGGGGTCAGCCCCAGCATTTT
TRBV12-3/TRBV12-4,-,-,TRBJ1-5,CASSWAAHQPQHF,TGTGCCAGCAGTTGGGCAGCCCATCAGCCCCAGCATTTT
TRBV18,TRBD1,-,TRBJ2-6,CASSPTGGAAGANVLTF,TGTGCCAGCTCACCAACAGGGGGCGCCGCTGGGGCCAACGTCCTGACTTTC
TRBV27,-,-,TRBJ2-1,CASSPNVAGLVNEQFF,TGTGCCAGCAGTCCTAATGTGGCGGGGTTAGTGAATGAGCAGTTCTTC
TRBV18,TRBD1,-,TRBJ1-1,CASSLLGQGRTEAFF,TGTGCCAGCTCACTTCTGGGACAGGGAAGGACTGAAGCTTTCTTT
TRBV9,TRBD2,-,TRBJ2-1,CASSVVSAGGFYNEQFF,TGTGCCAGCAGCGTAGTTTCGGCGGGGGGATTCTACAATGAGCAGTTCTTC
TRBV18,-,-,TRBJ1-5,CASSPLGSGRQPQHF,TGTGCCAGCTCACCACTGGGCAGCGGGAGGCAGCCCCAGCATTTT
TRBV5-1,TRBD2,-,TRBJ2-1,CASSWGHLGGRNEQFF,TGCGCCAGCAGCTGGGGACACCTTGGCGGGAGGAATGAGCAGTTCTTC
TRBV6-5,-,-,TRBJ1-2,CASSYSRALYGYTF,TGTGCCAGCAGTTACTCGAGGGCTCTCTATGGCTACACCTTC
TRBV7-2,TRBD2,-,TRBJ2-3,CASSIPGLATHTQYF,TGTGCCAGCAGCATACCGGGACTAGCGACCCATACGCAGTATTTT
TRBV6-5,-,-,TRBJ2-2,CASRRSGGQGELFF,TGTGCCAGCAGGCGCTCGGGGGGCCAAGGGGAGCTGTTTTTT
TRBV18,TRBD1,once,TRBJ1-2,CASSTGTGDYGYTF,TGTGCCAGCTCAACCGGGACAGGGGACTATGGCTACACCTTC
TRBV4-2,TRBD2,once,TRBJ2-5,CASSTPGGPETQYF,TGTGCCAGCAGCACCCCGGGAGGGCCAGAGACCCAGTACTTC
TRBV5-4,-,once,TRBJ1-2,CASSKDSANYGYTF,TGTGCCAGCAGCAAGGACAGCGCTAACTATGGCTACACCTTC
TRBV3-1/TRBV3-2,-,-,TRBJ1-3,CASSKVLRDISGNTIYF,TGTGCCAGCAGCAAGGTACTCCGGGATATCTCTGGAAACACCATATATTTT
TRBV6-5,TRBD1,-,TRBJ1-3,CASSSSRTGGNTIYF,TGTGCCAGCAGTTCATCGCGGACAGGAGGAAACACCATATATTTT
TRBV10-1,-,few,TRBJ2-3,CASSPGGPDTQYF,TGCGCCAGCAGCCCAGGGGGGCCTGATACGCAGTATTTT
TRBV3-1/TRBV3-2,TRBD2,-,TRBJ2-2,CASSHWGREDGELFF,TGTGCCAGCAGCCATTGGGGGAGGGAAGACGGGGAGCTGTTTTTT
TRBV28,TRBD1,-,TRBJ1-6,CASSKAGGTGNSPLHF,TGTGCCAGCAGTAAAGCAGGGGGGACTGGAAATTCACCCCTCCACTTT
TRBV19,TRBD1,-,TRBJ1-2,CASSPVTGMYGYTF,TGTGCCAGTAGTCCGGTGACAGGGATGTATGGCTACACCTTC
TRBV11-1,TRBD2,once,TRBJ2-3,CASSLIRGEGDTQYF,TGTGCCAGCAGCTTAATCCGGGGGGAGGGGGATACGCAGTATTTT
TRBV14,-,few,TRBJ2-3,CASSPQADTQYF,TGTGCCAGCAGCCCTCAGGCTGATACGCAGTATTTT
TRBV30,TRBD1,-,TRBJ2-5,CAWSRGTGYSETQYF,TGTGCCTGGAGTCGAGGGACAGGGTATTCGGAGACCCAGTACTTC
TRBV5-1,TRBD1,-,TRBJ1-2,CASSGTGNGYGYTF,TGCGCCAGCAGCGGGACAGGGAACGGCTATGGCTACACCTTC
TRBV11-2,-,-,TRBJ1-2,CASSLTGWGYTF,TGTGCCAGCAGCTTAACAGGGTGGGGCTACACCTTC
TRBV7-6,TRBD2,-,TRBJ2-5,CASSPLGGAGGHETQYF,TGTGCCAGCAGCCCCCTGGGCGGGGCGGGGGGGCATGAGACCCAGTACTTC
TRBV19,-,once,TRBJ1-1,CASSSLYSNTEAFF,TGTGCCAGTAGTAGCCTATATTCGAACACTGAAGCTTTCTTT
TRBV5-1,-,-,TRBJ1-1,CASSPVGFRNTEAFF,TGCGCCAGCAGCCCCGTCGGGTTCCGGAACACTGAAGCTTTCTTT
TRBV5-6,TRBD1,-,TRBJ2-1,CASSWGTGDSYNEQFF,TGTGCCAGCAGCTGGGGGACAGGTGACTCCTACAATGAGCAGTTCTTC
TRBV27,-,-,TRBJ1-5,CASSLSGGNQPQHF,TGTGCCAGCAGTTTGTCGGGTGGGAATCAGCCCCAGCATTTT
TRBV3-1/TRBV3-2,-,-,TRBJ1-2,CASSQEPTGSRMGGYTF,TGTGCCAGCAGCCAAGAACCAACAGGGAGTAGAATGGGAGGCTACACCTTC
TRBV27,-,many,TRBJ1-1,CASSTRDTEAFF,TGTGCCAGCAGTACGAGGGACACTGAAGCTTTCTTT
TRBV29-1,TRBD1,-,TRBJ1-4,CSVLHDRGIEKLFF,TGCAGCGTCTTACACGACAGGGGAATTGAAAAACTGTTTTTT
TRBV15,-,-,TRBJ2-4,CATSRGITQGSKNIQYF,TGTGCCACCAGCAGGGGGATCACACAGGGAAGCAAAAACATTCAGTACTTC
TRBV7-9,TRBD2,-,TRBJ2-6,CASSKGPGGGSGANVLTF,TGTGCCAGCAGCAAAGGGCCAGGCGGGGGCTCTGGGGCCAACGTCCTGACTTTC